This T cell receptor (beta chain) was identified in a study of cytomegalovirus exposure and HLA in healthy donors. Looking at the study overall: Drawn from HLA-typed donors, about 85 million unique TCRs were held in an early data release.

Every donor was a healthy person donating bone marrow. PCR primers comprised 60 Vbeta and 13 Jbeta primers. Using immunoSEQ multiplex PCR, the repertoire was profiled, and TCRdb retains in-frame clones only, with some absent. The profile shows about 100,000 clones, around 85% of them singletons. A note on this clone: Its antigen is as yet unknown.

Study conclusions and caveats: Immune exposure was documented only through CMV serostatus. V- and J-gene trimming in TCR beta was tied to a missense DCLRE1C variant by an analysis performed later.

Per the germline V gene, CDR1 is MNHEY and CDR2 is SVGAGI. V lost 0 bases and J lost 3, with 12 bases in between. The CDR3 totals 15 residues. The receptor's source is a man under 40 in good health and CMV-seronegative. Source material: PBMCs. This chain links TRBV6-5 with TRBJ2-7; D not resolved. CDR3 region: CASSYSFWQYYEQYF. DNA of the CDR3: TGTGCCAGCAGTTACTCATTTTGGCAGTACTACGAGCAGTACTTC.